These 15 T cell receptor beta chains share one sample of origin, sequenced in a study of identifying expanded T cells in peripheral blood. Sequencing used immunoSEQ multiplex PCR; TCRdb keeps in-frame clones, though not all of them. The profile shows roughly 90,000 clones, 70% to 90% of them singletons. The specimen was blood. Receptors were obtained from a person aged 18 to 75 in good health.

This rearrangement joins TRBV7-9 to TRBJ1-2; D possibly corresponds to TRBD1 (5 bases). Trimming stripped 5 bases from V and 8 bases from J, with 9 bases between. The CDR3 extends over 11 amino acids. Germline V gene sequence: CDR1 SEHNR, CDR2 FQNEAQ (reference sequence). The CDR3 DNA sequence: TGTGCCAGCAGCACCAGGGAGGGCTACACCTTC. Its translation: CASSTREGYTF.

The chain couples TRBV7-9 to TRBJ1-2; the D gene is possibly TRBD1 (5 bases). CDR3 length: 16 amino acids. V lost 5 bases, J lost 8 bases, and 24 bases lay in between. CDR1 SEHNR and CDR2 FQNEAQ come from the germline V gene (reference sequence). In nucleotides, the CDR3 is TGTGCCAGCAGCCCGCTGGGGCAGGGCCCTTTGTTCGGCTACACCTTC. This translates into CASSPLGQGPLFGYTF.

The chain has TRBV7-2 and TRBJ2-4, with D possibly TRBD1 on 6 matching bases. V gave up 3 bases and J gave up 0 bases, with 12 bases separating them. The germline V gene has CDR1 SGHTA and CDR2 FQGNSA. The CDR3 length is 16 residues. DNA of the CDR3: TGTGCCAGCAGCTTCCTTGCACAGGGAGCCAAAAACATTCAGTACTTC. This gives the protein CASSFLAQGAKNIQYF.

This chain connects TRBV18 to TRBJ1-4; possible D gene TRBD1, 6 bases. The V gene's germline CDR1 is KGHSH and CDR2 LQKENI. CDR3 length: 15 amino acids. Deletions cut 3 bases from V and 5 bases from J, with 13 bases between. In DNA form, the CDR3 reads TGTGCCAGCTCACCGGCCGGGACATCGAATGAAAAACTGTTTTTT. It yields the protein CASSPAGTSNEKLFF.

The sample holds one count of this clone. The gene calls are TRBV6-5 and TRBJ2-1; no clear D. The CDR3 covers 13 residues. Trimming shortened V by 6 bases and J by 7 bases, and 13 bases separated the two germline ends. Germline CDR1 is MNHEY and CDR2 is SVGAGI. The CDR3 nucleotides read TGTGCCAGCAGATCTCAGAGTTCTAATGAGCAGTTCTTC. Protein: CASRSQSSNEQFF.

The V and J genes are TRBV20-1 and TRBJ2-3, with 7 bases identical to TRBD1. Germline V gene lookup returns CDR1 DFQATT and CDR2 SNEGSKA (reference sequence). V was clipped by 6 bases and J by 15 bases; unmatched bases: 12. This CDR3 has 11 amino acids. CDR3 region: CSATDRLTRYF. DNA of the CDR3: TGCAGTGCCACGGACAGGCTAACTCGCTATTTT.

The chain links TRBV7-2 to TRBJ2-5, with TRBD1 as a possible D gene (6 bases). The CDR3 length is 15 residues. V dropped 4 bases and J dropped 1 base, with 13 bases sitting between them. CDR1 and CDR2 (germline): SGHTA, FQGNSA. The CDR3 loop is CASSWAGQSQETQYF. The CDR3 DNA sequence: TGTGCCAGCAGCTGGGCTGGACAGTCCCAAGAGACCCAGTACTTC. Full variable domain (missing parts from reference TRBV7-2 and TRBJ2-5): GAGVSQSPSNKVTEKGKDVELRCDPISGHTALYWYRQSLGQGLEFLIYFQGNSAPDKSGLPSDRFSAERTGGSVSTLTIQRTQQEDSAVYLCASSWAGQSQETQYFGPGTRLLVL.

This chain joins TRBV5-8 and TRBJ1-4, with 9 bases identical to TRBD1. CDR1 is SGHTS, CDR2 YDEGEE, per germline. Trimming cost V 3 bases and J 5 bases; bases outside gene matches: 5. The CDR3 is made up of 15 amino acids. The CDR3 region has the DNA TGTGCCAGCAGCTCCGGACAGGGGATAAATGAAAAACTGTTTTTT. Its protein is CASSSGQGINEKLFF.

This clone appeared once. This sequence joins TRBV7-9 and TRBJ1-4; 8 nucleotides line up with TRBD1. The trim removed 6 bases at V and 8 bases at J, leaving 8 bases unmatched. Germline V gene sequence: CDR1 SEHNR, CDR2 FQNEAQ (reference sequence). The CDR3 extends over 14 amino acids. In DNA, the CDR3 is TGTGCCAGCAGGACCGACAGGGGCGGAGAAAAACTGTTTTTT. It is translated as CASRTDRGGEKLFF.

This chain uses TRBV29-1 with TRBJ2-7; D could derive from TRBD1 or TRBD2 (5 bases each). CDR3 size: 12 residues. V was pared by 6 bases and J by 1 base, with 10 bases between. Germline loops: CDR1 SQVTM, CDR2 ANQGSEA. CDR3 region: CSVGTLSYEQYF. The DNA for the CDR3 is TGCAGCGTGGGGACGCTATCCTACGAGCAGTACTTC.

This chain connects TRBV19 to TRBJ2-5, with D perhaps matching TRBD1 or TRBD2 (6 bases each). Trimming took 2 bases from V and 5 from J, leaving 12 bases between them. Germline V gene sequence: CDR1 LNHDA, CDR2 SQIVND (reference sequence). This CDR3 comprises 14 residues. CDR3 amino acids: CASSIRGAGETQYF. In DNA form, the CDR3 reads TGTGCCAGTAGTATAAGGGGGGCAGGGGAGACCCAGTACTTC.

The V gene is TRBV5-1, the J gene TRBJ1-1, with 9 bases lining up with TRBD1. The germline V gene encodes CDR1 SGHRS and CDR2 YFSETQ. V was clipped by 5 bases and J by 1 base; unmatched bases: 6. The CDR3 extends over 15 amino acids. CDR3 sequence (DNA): TGCGCCAGCAGACCGCGGACAGGGGCGAACACTGAAGCTTTCTTT. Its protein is CASRPRTGANTEAFF.

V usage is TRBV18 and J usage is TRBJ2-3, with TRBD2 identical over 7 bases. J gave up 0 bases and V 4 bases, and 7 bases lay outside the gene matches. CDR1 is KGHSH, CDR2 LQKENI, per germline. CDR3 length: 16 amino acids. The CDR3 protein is CASSRAAGRSTDTQYF. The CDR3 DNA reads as TGTGCCAGCTCACGGGCAGCGGGGCGCAGCACAGATACGCAGTATTTT.

The DNA of the CDR3 is TGTGCCAGCTCACCGATGGAGGGGGCGGAAGCTTTCTTT. It specifies CASSPMEGAEAFF. J is TRBJ1-1 and V is TRBV18, with 7 bases identical to TRBD1. This CDR3 is 13 amino acids long. The V segment lost 3 bases and the J segment 8 bases; nucleotides outside the gene matches: 6. Germline CDR1 reads KGHSH; CDR2 reads LQKENI.

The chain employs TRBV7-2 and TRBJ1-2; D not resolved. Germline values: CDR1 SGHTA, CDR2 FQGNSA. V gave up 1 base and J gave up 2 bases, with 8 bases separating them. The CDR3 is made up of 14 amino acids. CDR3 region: CASSLVGSNYGYTF. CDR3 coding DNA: TGTGCCAGCAGCTTAGTAGGCAGCAACTATGGCTACACCTTC.